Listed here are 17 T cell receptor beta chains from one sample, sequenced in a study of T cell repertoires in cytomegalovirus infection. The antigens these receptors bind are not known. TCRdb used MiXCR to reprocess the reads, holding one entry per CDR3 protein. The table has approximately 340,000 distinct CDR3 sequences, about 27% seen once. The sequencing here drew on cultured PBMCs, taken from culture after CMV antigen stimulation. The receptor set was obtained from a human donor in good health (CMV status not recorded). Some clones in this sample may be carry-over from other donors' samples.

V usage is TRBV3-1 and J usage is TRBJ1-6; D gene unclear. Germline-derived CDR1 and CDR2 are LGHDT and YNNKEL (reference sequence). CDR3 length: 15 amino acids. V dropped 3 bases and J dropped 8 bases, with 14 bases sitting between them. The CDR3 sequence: CASSQRTFTDSPLHF. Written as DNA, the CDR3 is TGTGCCAGCAGCCAGAGGACTTTTACGGATTCACCCCTCCACTTT.

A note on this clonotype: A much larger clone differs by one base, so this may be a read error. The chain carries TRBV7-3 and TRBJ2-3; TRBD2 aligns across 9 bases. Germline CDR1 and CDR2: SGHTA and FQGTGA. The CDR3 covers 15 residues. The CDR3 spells CASSLTGLATDTQCF. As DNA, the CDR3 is TGTGCCAGCAGCTTAACGGGACTAGCCACAGATACGCAGTGTTTT.

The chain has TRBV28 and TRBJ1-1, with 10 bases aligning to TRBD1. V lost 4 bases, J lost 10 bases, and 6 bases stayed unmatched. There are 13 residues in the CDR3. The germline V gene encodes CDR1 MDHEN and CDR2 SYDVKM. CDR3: CASSSRQGARAFF. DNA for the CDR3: TGTGCCAGCAGTTCCCGACAGGGGGCCCGAGCTTTCTTT. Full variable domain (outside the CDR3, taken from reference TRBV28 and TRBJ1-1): DVKVTQSSRYLVKRTGEKVFLECVQDMDHENMFWYRQDPGLGLRLIYFSYDVKMKEKGDIPEGYSVSREKKERFSLILESASTNQTSMYLCASSSRQGARAFFGQGTRLTVV.

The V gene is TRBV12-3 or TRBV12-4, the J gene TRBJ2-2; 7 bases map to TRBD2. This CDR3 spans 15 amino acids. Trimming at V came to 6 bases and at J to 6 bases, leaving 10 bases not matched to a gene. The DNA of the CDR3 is TGTGCCAGCAGCCTAGTTGGCGGGGGAGCCGGGGAGCTGTTTTTT. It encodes CASSLVGGGAGELFF.

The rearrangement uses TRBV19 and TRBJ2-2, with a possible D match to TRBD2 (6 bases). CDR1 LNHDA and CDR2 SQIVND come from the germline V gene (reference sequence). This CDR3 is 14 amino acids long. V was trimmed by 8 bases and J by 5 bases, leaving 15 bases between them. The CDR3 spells CASGFSGGTGELFF. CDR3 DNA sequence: TGTGCCAGTGGATTTAGCGGAGGGACCGGGGAGCTGTTTTTT.

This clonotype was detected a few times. CDR3 sequence reads: CASSPGRGYGQPQHF. Here the CDR3 DNA reads TGTGCCAGCAGTCCAGGGAGGGGTTACGGGCAGCCCCAGCATTTT. The V and J genes are TRBV6-6 and TRBJ1-5; weak D call: TRBD1 (5 bases). The V end lost 5 bases, the J end lost 7 bases, and 18 bases lay between the germline ends. CDR3 length: 15 residues. Germline V lookup: CDR1 MNHNY, CDR2 SVGAGI (reference sequence).

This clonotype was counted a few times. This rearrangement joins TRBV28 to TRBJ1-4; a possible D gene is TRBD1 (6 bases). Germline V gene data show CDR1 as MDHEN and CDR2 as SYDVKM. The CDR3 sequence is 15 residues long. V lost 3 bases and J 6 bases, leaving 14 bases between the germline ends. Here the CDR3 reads CASSLSQGRYEKLFF. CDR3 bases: TGTGCCAGCAGTTTGTCACAGGGTCGGTATGAAAAACTGTTTTTT.

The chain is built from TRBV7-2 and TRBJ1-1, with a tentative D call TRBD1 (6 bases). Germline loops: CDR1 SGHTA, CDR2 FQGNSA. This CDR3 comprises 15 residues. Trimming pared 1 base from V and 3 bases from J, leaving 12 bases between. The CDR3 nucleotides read TGTGCCAGCAGCTTAGAAGGGGGGGGGTACACTGAAGCTTTCTTT. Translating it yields CASSLEGGGYTEAFF. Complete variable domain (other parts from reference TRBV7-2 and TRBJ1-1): GAGVSQSPSNKVTEKGKDVELRCDPISGHTALYWYRQSLGQGLEFLIYFQGNSAPDKSGLPSDRFSAERTGGSVSTLTIQRTQQEDSAVYLCASSLEGGGYTEAFFGQGTRLTVV.

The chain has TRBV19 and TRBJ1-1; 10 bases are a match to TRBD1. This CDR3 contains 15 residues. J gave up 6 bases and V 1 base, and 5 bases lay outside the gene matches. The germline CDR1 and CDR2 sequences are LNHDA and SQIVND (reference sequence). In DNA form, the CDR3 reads TGTGCCAGTAGTATAGGCGGAGGGACAGGGGCTGAAGCTTTCTTT. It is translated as CASSIGGGTGAEAFF.

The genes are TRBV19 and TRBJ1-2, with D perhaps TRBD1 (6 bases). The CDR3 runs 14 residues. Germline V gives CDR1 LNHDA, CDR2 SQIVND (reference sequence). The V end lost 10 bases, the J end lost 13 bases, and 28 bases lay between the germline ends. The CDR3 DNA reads TGTGCCACCCAAAGACAGGTCCTCCGTGTCGCTTTCACCTTC. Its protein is CATQRQVLRVAFTF.

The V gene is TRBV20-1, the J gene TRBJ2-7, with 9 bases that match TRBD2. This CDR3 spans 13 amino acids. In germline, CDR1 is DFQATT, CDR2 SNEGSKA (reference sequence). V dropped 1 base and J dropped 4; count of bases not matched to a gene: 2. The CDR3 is CSARVAGVYEQYF. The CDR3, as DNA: TGCAGTGCTAGAGTAGCGGGGGTATACGAGCAGTACTTC.

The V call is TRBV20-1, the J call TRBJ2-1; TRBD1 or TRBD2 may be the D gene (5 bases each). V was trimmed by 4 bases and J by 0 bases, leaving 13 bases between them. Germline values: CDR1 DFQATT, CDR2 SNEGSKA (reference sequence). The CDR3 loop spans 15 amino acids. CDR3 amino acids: CSAKGRGSSYNEQFF. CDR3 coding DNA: TGCAGTGCTAAGGGGAGAGGAAGCTCCTACAATGAGCAGTTCTTC.

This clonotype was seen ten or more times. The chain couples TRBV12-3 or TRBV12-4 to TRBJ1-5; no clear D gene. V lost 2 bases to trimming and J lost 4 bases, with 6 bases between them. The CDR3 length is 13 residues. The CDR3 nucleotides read TGTGCCAGCAGTTTATTTACTAATCAGCCCCAGCATTTT. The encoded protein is CASSLFTNQPQHF.

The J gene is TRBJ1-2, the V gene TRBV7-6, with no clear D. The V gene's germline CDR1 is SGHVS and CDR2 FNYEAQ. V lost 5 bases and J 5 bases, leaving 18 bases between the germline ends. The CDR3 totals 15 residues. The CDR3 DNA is TGTGCCAGCAGCCCCCTGGGAGAGAGTGGTTATGGCTACACCTTC. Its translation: CASSPLGESGYGYTF.

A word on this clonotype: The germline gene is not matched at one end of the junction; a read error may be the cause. CDR3 in amino acids: CAISGPLGEVFF. CDR3 nucleotide sequence: TGTGCCATCAGTGGTCCCTTGGGCGAAGTTTTCTTT. This sequence joins TRBV10-3 and TRBJ1-1, with unresolved D. This CDR3 has 12 amino acids. CDR1 ENHRY and CDR2 SYGVKD come from the germline V gene.

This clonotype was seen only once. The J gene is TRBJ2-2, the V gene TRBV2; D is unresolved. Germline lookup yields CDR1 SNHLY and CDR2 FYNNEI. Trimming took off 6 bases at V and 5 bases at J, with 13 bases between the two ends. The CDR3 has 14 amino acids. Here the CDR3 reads CASSGRITTGELFF. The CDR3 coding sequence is TGTGCCAGCAGCGGACGGATTACAACCGGGGAGCTGTTTTTT.

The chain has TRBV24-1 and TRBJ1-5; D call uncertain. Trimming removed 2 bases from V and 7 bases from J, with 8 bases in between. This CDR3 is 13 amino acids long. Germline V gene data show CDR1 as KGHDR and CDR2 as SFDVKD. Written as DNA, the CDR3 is TGTGCCACCAGTGATTACGACGGACAGCCCCAGCATTTT. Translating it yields CATSDYDGQPQHF.